This TCR beta chain appears in the sequencing data of a study of molecular identifiers for immune sequencing clone quantification. Overall study results and limits: Highly expanded clones may be undercounted when identical TCR molecules share barcodes. Jurkat TCR RNA that was spiked in from one cell was reportedly detectable among approximately 900,000 naive cells.

The V end lost 4 bases, the J end lost 1 base, and 13 bases lay between the germline ends. The V gene's germline CDR1 is SGHDN and CDR2 FVKESK. This CDR3 has 15 amino acids. CD8+CD4-CCR7+CD45RA+ cells were sorted as naive CD8 T cells. TCRdb fed the PCR reads into MiXCR, producing one record per CDR3 protein. This sample carries fewer than 75,000 distinct CDR3 sequences, about 17% of them seen once, and the ten largest clones take roughly 1.5%. The table lists this clonotype with many counts. Its antigen is unidentified. This clonotype was sampled from a human donor in good health. Some libraries in this study had Jurkat cell RNA spiked in. The V and J genes are TRBV14 and TRBJ1-2; D remains unclear. The sample comprised naive CD8+ T cells from blood, with Jurkat cell RNA spiked in. As to subset: FACS-sorted CD8+CD4-CCR7+CD45RA+ naive T cells. The CDR3 spells CASSPRFGLNYGYTF. The CDR3 DNA sequence: TGTGCCAGCAGCCCCCGTTTTGGACTTAACTATGGCTACACCTTC.